These T cell receptor beta chains were read from a single sample in a study of cytotoxic CD8 clonotypes in ibrutinib-treated CLL. Here immunoSEQ multiplex PCR was the method, and the copy in TCRdb shows in-frame clones only, minus some. The sample holds about 140,000 clones, 70% to 80% seen once. The sequencing here drew on PBMCs, taken after 12 months of ibrutinib treatment. The receptors shown here come from a human donor with chronic lymphocytic leukemia. Both conserved end residues are part of each CDR3. Each record gives: J gene, clone size, V gene, D gene, CDR3 DNA, CDR3 protein. A D gene is named only where the DNA matches it firmly. Size is omitted from some rows. Given values are once, few, many or a class for expanded clones.

j_call: TRBJ1-3
clone_size: few
v_call: TRBV5-6
d_call: NA
cdr3_nt: TGTGCCAGCAGCCCATGGGGGAGCTCTGGAAACACCATATATTTT
cdr3_aa: CASSPWGSSGNTIYF

j_call: TRBJ1-4
clone_size: NA
v_call: TRBV5-4
d_call: TRBD1
cdr3_nt: TGTGCCAGCAGCTTGGAGACAGGGACAAATGAAAAACTGTTTTTT
cdr3_aa: CASSLETGTNEKLFF

j_call: TRBJ2-1
clone_size: NA
v_call: TRBV6-4
d_call: TRBD2
cdr3_nt: TGTGCCAGCAGCACTAGCGGGGGTAAGAATGAGCAGTTCTTC
cdr3_aa: CASSTSGGKNEQFF

j_call: TRBJ2-1
clone_size: NA
v_call: TRBV4-1
d_call: TRBD2
cdr3_nt: TGCGCCAGCAGCCAAGTTAGGGGGACTAGCGGGAGGGCCGACCTCAATGAGCAGTTCTTC
cdr3_aa: CASSQVRGTSGRADLNEQFF

j_call: TRBJ1-1
clone_size: NA
v_call: TRBV28
d_call: NA
cdr3_nt: TGTGCCAGCAGTTTATCCGCGGGGGGATTCAGGACTGAAGCTTTCTTT
cdr3_aa: CASSLSAGGFRTEAFF

j_call: TRBJ2-7
clone_size: NA
v_call: TRBV28
d_call: NA
cdr3_nt: TGTGCCAGCAGTTTAGGCTACCACGAGCAGTACTTC
cdr3_aa: CASSLGYHEQYF

j_call: TRBJ2-7
clone_size: once
v_call: TRBV6-1
d_call: TRBD1
cdr3_nt: TGTGCCAGCAGTCAAGTAGGGGGCAGCTACGAGCAGTACTTC
cdr3_aa: CASSQVGGSYEQYF

j_call: TRBJ1-2
clone_size: NA
v_call: TRBV15
d_call: TRBD1
cdr3_nt: TGTGCCACCAGCGTAGGGACAGAGTATGGCTACACCTTC
cdr3_aa: CATSVGTEYGYTF

j_call: TRBJ2-5
clone_size: NA
v_call: TRBV2
d_call: NA
cdr3_nt: TGTGCCAGCACAAGACGCGCCCAAGAGACCCAGTACTTC
cdr3_aa: CASTRRAQETQYF

j_call: TRBJ1-1
clone_size: NA
v_call: TRBV19
d_call: NA
cdr3_nt: TGTGCCAGTAGAACCCCAGGGGTGGGCCTGGGGAACACTGAAGCTTTCTTT
cdr3_aa: CASRTPGVGLGNTEAFF

j_call: TRBJ2-2
clone_size: NA
v_call: TRBV4-2
d_call: TRBD2
cdr3_nt: TGTGCCAGCAGCCAAGTATCCGGGAGGAACGGGGAGCTGTTTTTT
cdr3_aa: CASSQVSGRNGELFF

j_call: TRBJ1-4
clone_size: NA
v_call: TRBV2
d_call: TRBD1
cdr3_nt: TGTGCCAGCAATTTTCCCCAGGGGGCGTTGAATGAAAAACTGTTTTTT
cdr3_aa: CASNFPQGALNEKLFF

j_call: TRBJ2-5
clone_size: NA
v_call: TRBV10-3
d_call: NA
cdr3_nt: TGTGCCATCAGTGAGCCGGGGGATCGGGAGACCCAGTACTTC
cdr3_aa: CAISEPGDRETQYF

j_call: TRBJ2-2
clone_size: NA
v_call: TRBV19
d_call: NA
cdr3_nt: TGTGCCAGTAGTATCGGGCAGGGCATCGGGGAGCTGTTTTTT
cdr3_aa: CASSIGQGIGELFF

j_call: TRBJ2-7
clone_size: NA
v_call: TRBV28
d_call: TRBD1
cdr3_nt: TGTGCCACCATCGGACAGGGAGAGCACGAGCAGTACTTC
cdr3_aa: CATIGQGEHEQYF

j_call: TRBJ1-2
clone_size: NA
v_call: TRBV25-1
d_call: NA
cdr3_nt: TGTGCCAGCAGTGAAATCCATCGGGGAACTTATGGCTACACCTTC
cdr3_aa: CASSEIHRGTYGYTF

j_call: TRBJ1-3
clone_size: few
v_call: TRBV6-1
d_call: NA
cdr3_nt: TGTGCCAGCGCCGGCAGGGGCTTTGGAAACACCATATATTTT
cdr3_aa: CASAGRGFGNTIYF

j_call: TRBJ2-7
clone_size: NA
v_call: TRBV6-5
d_call: NA
cdr3_nt: TGTGCCAGCAGTGACTCCTACGAGCAGTACTTC
cdr3_aa: CASSDSYEQYF

j_call: TRBJ2-2
clone_size: many
v_call: TRBV4-2
d_call: NA
cdr3_nt: TGTGCCAGCAGCTTAGTTGGGAGCACCGGGGAGCTGTTTTTT
cdr3_aa: CASSLVGSTGELFF

j_call: TRBJ2-7
clone_size: NA
v_call: TRBV19
d_call: NA
cdr3_nt: TGTGCCAGTAGTATTGGGACCGACCACTACGAGCAGTACTTC
cdr3_aa: CASSIGTDHYEQYF

j_call: TRBJ2-7
clone_size: NA
v_call: TRBV15
d_call: TRBD1
cdr3_nt: TGTGCCACTGGGGACAGCTCCTACGAGCAGTACTTC
cdr3_aa: CATGDSSYEQYF

j_call: TRBJ2-7
clone_size: few
v_call: TRBV27
d_call: NA
cdr3_nt: TGTGCCAGCAGCCGCACAAGGACTCCCCACGAGCAGTACTTC
cdr3_aa: CASSRTRTPHEQYF

j_call: TRBJ2-3
clone_size: NA
v_call: TRBV7-2
d_call: TRBD1
cdr3_nt: TGTGCCAGCAGCTTAGCGGGACAGGCGATCACAGATACGCAGTATTTT
cdr3_aa: CASSLAGQAITDTQYF

j_call: TRBJ2-1
clone_size: NA
v_call: TRBV18
d_call: NA
cdr3_nt: TGTGCCAGCCCCGGGGTGTTTCTTTACAATGAGCAGTTCTTC
cdr3_aa: CASPGVFLYNEQFF

j_call: TRBJ2-1
clone_size: NA
v_call: TRBV7-3
d_call: TRBD2
cdr3_nt: TGTGCCAGCAGCACCGGACTAGCGGGAGCGAGAGACAATGAGCAGTTCTTC
cdr3_aa: CASSTGLAGARDNEQFF

j_call: TRBJ1-6
clone_size: once
v_call: TRBV7-9
d_call: TRBD1
cdr3_nt: TGTGCCAGTAGTACCCAGGGGGCGAGTAACTCACCCCTCCACTTT
cdr3_aa: CASSTQGASNSPLHF

j_call: TRBJ2-3
clone_size: NA
v_call: TRBV5-1
d_call: NA
cdr3_nt: TGCGCCAGCAGCTTAGGGGGTCTAGCAGATACGCAGTATTTT
cdr3_aa: CASSLGGLADTQYF

j_call: TRBJ2-7
clone_size: NA
v_call: TRBV5-1
d_call: TRBD2
cdr3_nt: TGCGCCAGCAGCTTAAGTAACCCGGGACTAGCGGGAGGGGACTACGAGCAGTACTTC
cdr3_aa: CASSLSNPGLAGGDYEQYF

j_call: TRBJ2-2
clone_size: NA
v_call: TRBV7-2
d_call: TRBD2
cdr3_nt: TGTGCCAGCAGCTTAGCGACTAGGACTAGCCCCGGGGAGCTGTTTTTT
cdr3_aa: CASSLATRTSPGELFF

j_call: TRBJ1-2
clone_size: few
v_call: TRBV5-1
d_call: TRBD1
cdr3_nt: TGCGCCAGCAGCTTGGGTGGCAGGGGGCAGATTGGCTACACCTTC
cdr3_aa: CASSLGGRGQIGYTF

j_call: TRBJ2-7
clone_size: NA
v_call: TRBV28
d_call: TRBD1
cdr3_nt: TGTGCCAGCACCTCCCCCAACCCCGGGACAGGTGTAACCTACGAGCAGTACTTC
cdr3_aa: CASTSPNPGTGVTYEQYF